This T cell receptor (beta chain) appears in the sequencing data of a study of blood T cell repertoires in COVID-19. Clones were sequenced by immunoSEQ multiplex PCR, and TCRdb holds only the in-frame ones, with some missing. The sample holds about 190,000 clones, over 75% seen once. The germline V gene has CDR1 KGHSH and CDR2 LQKENI. With 4 bases clipped from V and 8 bases from J, the junction kept 13 bases outside the gene matches. This CDR3 comprises 16 residues. The chain links TRBV18 to TRBJ1-4; 7 bases agree with TRBD1. Source material: peripheral blood. This TCR came from a woman aged 80 or over with active or convalescent COVID-19. CDR3 residues: CASSLGQVGIWEKLFF. CDR3 DNA: TGTGCCAGCTCACTCGGACAGGTCGGGATTTGGGAAAAACTGTTTTTT.